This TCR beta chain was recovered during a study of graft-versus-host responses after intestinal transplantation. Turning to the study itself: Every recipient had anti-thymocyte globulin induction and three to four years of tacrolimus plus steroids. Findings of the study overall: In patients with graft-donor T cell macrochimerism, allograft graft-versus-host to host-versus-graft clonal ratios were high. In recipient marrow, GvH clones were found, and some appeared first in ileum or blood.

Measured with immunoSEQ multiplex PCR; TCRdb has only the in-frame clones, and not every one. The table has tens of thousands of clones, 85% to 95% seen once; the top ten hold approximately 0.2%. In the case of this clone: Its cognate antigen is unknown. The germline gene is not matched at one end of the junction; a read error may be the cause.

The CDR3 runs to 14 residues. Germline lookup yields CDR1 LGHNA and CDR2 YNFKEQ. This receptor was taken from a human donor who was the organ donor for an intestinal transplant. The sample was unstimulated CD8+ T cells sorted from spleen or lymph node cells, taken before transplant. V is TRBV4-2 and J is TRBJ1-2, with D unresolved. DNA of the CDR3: TGTGCCAGCAGCCAAGATCTTCAGGACCCTGGTTGGCACTTC. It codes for CASSQDLQDPGWHF.